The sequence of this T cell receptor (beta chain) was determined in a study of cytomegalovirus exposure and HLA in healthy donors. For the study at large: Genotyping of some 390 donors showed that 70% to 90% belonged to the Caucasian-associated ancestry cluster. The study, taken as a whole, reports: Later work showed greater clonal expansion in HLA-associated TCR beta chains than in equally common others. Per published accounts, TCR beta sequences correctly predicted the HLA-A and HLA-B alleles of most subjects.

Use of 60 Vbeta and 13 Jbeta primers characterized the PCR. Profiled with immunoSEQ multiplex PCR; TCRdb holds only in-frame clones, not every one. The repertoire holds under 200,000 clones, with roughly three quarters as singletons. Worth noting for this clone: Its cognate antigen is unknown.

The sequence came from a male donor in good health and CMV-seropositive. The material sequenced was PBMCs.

The CDR3 DNA reads as TGTGCCAGCAGTCAGGGGGTGGGACAGGGGGCCTACGAGCAGTACTTC. This translates into CASSQGVGQGAYEQYF. The chain employs TRBV7-2 and TRBJ2-7, with 11 positions matching TRBD1. Trimming took 6 bases from V and 2 from J; bases not matched to a gene: 9. This CDR3 has 16 residues. Looked up from germline, CDR1 is SGHTA and CDR2 is FQGNSA. The full variable domain, rest sourced from reference TRBV7-2 and TRBJ2-7, is GAGVSQSPSNKVTEKGKDVELRCDPISGHTALYWYRQSLGQGLEFLIYFQGNSAPDKSGLPSDRFSAERTGGSVSTLTIQRTQQEDSAVYLCASSQGVGQGAYEQYFGPGTRLTVT.